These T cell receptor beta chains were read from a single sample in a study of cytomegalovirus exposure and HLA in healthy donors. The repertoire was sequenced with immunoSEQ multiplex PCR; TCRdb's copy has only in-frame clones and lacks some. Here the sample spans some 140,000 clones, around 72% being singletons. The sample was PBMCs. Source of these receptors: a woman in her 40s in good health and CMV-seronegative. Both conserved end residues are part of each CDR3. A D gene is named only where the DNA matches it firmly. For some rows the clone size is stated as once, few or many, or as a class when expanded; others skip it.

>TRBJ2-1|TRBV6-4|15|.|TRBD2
CASSASGGGVNEQFF
TGTGCCAGCAGTGCGAGCGGGGGGGGTGTCAATGAGCAGTTCTTC
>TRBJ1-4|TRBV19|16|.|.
CASSSIGEPTNEKLFF
TGTGCCAGTAGTAGTATAGGGGAACCCACTAATGAAAAACTGTTTTTT
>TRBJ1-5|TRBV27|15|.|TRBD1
CASSNRGGSNQPQHF
TGTGCCAGCAGCAACAGGGGAGGTAGCAATCAGCCCCAGCATTTT
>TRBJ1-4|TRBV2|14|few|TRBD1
CASRARGQGVKLFF
TGTGCCAGCAGAGCCCGTGGACAGGGCGTAAAACTGTTTTTT
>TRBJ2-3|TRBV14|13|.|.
CASSQDARGSQYF
TGTGCCAGCAGCCAAGACGCACGCGGATCGCAGTATTTT
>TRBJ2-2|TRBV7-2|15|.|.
CASSLQAGNTGELFF
TGTGCCAGCAGCTTACAAGCGGGGAACACCGGGGAGCTGTTTTTT
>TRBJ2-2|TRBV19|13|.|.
CASRPGNTGELFF
TGTGCCAGTAGGCCGGGGAACACCGGGGAGCTGTTTTTT
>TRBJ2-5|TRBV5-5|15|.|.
CASSPLGLPQETQYF
TGTGCCAGCAGCCCCCTGGGACTCCCACAAGAGACCCAGTACTTC
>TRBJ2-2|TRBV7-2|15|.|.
CASSFGTPNTGELFF
TGTGCCAGCAGCTTCGGGACACCAAACACCGGGGAGCTGTTTTTT
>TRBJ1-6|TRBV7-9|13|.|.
CATGPAENSPLHF
TGTGCCACAGGGCCGGCCGAGAATTCACCCCTCCACTTT
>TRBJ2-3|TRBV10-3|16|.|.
CAISDLALEAADTQYF
TGTGCCATCAGTGATCTAGCTCTAGAGGCGGCAGATACGCAGTATTTT
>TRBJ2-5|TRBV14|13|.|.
CASSPLRQETQYF
TGTGCCAGCAGCCCCTTACGGCAAGAGACCCAGTACTTC
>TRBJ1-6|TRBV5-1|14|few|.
CASSFDTANSPLHF
TGCGCCAGCAGCTTCGACACGGCCAATTCACCCCTCCACTTT
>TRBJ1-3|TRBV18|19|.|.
CASSPLMYGQFLSGNTIYF
TGTGCCAGCTCACCGTTGATGTACGGACAGTTCCTCTCTGGAAACACCATATATTTT
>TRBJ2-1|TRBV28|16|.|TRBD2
CASSLWTSGKYNEQFF
TGTGCCAGCAGTTTGTGGACTAGCGGAAAATACAATGAGCAGTTCTTC
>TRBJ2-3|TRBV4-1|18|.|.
CASSPGVVPGQNTDTQYF
TGCGCCAGCAGCCCGGGGGTGGTACCGGGACAGAACACAGATACGCAGTATTTT
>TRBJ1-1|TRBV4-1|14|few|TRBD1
CASSQFTGGTEAFF
TGCGCCAGCAGCCAATTCACAGGGGGAACTGAAGCTTTCTTT
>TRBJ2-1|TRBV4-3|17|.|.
CASSPRYLQGAYNEQFF
TGCGCCAGCAGCCCCAGGTATCTACAGGGTGCCTACAATGAGCAGTTCTTC
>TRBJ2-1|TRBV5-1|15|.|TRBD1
CASSPPGQGMYEQFF
TGCGCCAGCAGCCCGCCCGGACAGGGAATGTATGAGCAGTTCTTC
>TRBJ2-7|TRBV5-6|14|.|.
CASSLGQRSYEQYF
TGTGCCAGCAGCTTAGGACAGAGGAGCTACGAGCAGTACTTC
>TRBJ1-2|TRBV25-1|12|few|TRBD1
CASSETGYGYTF
TGTGCCAGCAGTGAGACAGGGTATGGCTACACCTTC
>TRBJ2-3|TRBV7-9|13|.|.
CASSKSGLDTQYF
TGTGCCAGCAGTAAGTCAGGGTTAGATACGCAGTATTTT
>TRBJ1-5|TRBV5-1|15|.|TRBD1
CASSPWTGGNQPQHF
TGCGCCAGCAGTCCTTGGACAGGGGGCAATCAGCCCCAGCATTTT
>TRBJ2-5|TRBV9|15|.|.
CASSLTGEDQETQYF
TGTGCCAGCAGCCTCACGGGAGAGGATCAAGAGACCCAGTACTTC
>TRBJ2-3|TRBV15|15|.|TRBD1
CATSRGQGRADTQYF
TGTGCCACCAGCAGAGGACAGGGTCGGGCAGATACGCAGTATTTT
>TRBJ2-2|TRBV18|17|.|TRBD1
CASSPFRTGANTGELFF
TGTGCCAGCTCACCTTTTCGGACAGGCGCGAACACCGGGGAGCTGTTTTTT
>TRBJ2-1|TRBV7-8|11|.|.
CASTGVGEQFF
TGTGCCAGCACAGGGGTGGGCGAGCAGTTCTTC
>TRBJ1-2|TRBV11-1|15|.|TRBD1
CASSSPGQPNYGYTF
TGTGCCAGCAGCTCTCCGGGACAGCCGAACTATGGCTACACCTTC
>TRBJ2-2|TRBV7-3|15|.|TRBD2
CASSRAGVGTGELFF
TGTGCCAGCAGCCGAGCGGGGGTGGGCACCGGGGAGCTGTTTTTT
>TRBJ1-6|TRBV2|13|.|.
CASSGSYNSPLHF
TGTGCCAGTAGCGGCTCCTATAATTCACCCCTCCACTTT
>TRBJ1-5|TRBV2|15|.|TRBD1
CASSTGGVRDQPQHF
TGTGCCAGCAGTACAGGGGGCGTTAGGGATCAGCCCCAGCATTTT
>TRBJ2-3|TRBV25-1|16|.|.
CASSERAGPRRDTQYF
TGTGCCAGCAGTGAACGGGCGGGGCCCCGCAGAGATACGCAGTATTTT
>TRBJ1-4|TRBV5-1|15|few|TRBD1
CASSLRGQGDEKLFF
TGCGCCAGCAGCTTGAGGGGACAGGGAGACGAAAAACTGTTTTTT
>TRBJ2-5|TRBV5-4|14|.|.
CASSLGAVQETQYF
TGTGCCAGCAGCCTGGGAGCGGTCCAAGAGACCCAGTACTTC
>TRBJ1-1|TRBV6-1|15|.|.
CASRGQEGLDTEAFF
TGTGCCAGCAGGGGACAAGAGGGGTTGGACACTGAAGCTTTCTTT
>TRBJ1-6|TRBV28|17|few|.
CASSFYESLAYNSPLHF
TGTGCCAGCAGTTTCTATGAGTCGCTCGCCTATAATTCACCCCTCCACTTT
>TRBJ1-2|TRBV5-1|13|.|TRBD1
CASSSQGADGYTF
TGCGCCAGCAGCTCCCAGGGGGCGGATGGCTACACCTTC
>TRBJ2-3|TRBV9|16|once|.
CASSVAGGGGQDTQYF
TGTGCCAGCAGCGTAGCGGGGGGAGGGGGTCAAGATACGCAGTATTTT
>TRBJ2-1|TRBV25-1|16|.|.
CASSDSQPTSYNEQFF
TGTGCCAGCAGTGATTCGCAGCCGACATCCTACAATGAGCAGTTCTTC
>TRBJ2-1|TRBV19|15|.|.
CASRGPGDLYNEQFF
TGTGCCAGTAGGGGCCCCGGGGATTTGTACAATGAGCAGTTCTTC
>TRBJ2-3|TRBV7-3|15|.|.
CASSHGTALSDTQYF
TGTGCCAGCAGCCACGGGACTGCCCTGTCGGATACGCAGTATTTT
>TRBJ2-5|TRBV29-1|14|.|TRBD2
CSVGGGGGRETQYF
TGCAGCGTTGGGGGAGGCGGGGGGAGGGAGACCCAGTACTTC
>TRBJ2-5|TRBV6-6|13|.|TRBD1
CASSLQGQETQYF
TGTGCCAGCAGTCTACAGGGGCAAGAGACCCAGTACTTC
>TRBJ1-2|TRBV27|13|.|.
CASSWAGNYGYTF
TGTGCCAGCAGTTGGGCAGGGAACTATGGCTACACCTTC
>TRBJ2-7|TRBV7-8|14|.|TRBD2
CASSLGTSAVEQYF
TGTGCCAGCAGCCTGGGGACTAGCGCCGTCGAGCAGTACTTC
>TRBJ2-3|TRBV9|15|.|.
CASSVGQLSTDTQYF
TGTGCCAGCAGCGTAGGACAGCTAAGCACAGATACGCAGTATTTT
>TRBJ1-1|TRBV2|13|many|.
CASSERLNTEAFF
TGTGCCAGCTCTGAGAGGTTGAACACTGAAGCTTTCTTT
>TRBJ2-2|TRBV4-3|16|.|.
CASSQDSGTNTGELFF
TGCGCCAGCAGCCAAGATAGCGGAACGAACACCGGGGAGCTGTTTTTT
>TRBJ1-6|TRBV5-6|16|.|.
CASSLTGSSYNSPLHF
TGTGCCAGCAGTCTGACAGGTAGCTCCTATAATTCACCCCTCCACTTT
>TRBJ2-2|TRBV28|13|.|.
CASGLTGTGELFF
TGTGCCAGCGGGTTGACAGGCACCGGGGAGCTGTTTTTT
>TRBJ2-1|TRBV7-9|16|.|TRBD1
CASSQGTGSSGGEQFF
TGTGCCAGCAGCCAGGGGACAGGGAGTAGTGGTGGTGAGCAGTTCTTC
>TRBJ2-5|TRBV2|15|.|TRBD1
CASSRTGGREETQYF
TGTGCCAGCAGCCGGACAGGGGGACGGGAGGAGACCCAGTACTTC
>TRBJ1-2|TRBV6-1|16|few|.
CASSGGPLGQPSGYTF
TGTGCCAGCAGTGGGGGGCCGCTTGGACAGCCGTCGGGCTACACCTTC